The 26 T cell receptor beta chains given below trace back to one sample, sequenced in a study of T cells expressing NK-cell markers. From its re-call of the 5' RACE reads, TCRdb lists each CDR3 protein once, without DNA. In total, the table holds some 440,000 distinct CDR3 sequences. Sequencing input: blood T cells: a sorted CD56 or NKG2C T cell subset, CD4+ or CD8+ T cells, or bulk PBMC T cells (not recorded which). These receptors all come from a woman between 50 and 59 years old in good health.

V gene TRBV20-1 combines with J gene TRBJ2-7. The CDR3 covers 14 residues. Germline CDR1 DFQATT, CDR2 SNEGSKA (reference sequence). The chain's CDR3 is CSARDPRSSYEQYF.

The V gene is TRBV12-3 or TRBV12-4, the J gene TRBJ1-3; TCRdb returns TRBD1, unconfirmable since there is no DNA. The CDR3 contains 16 residues. The CDR3 sequence is CASRFDRALSGNTIYF.

The chain has TRBV20-1 and TRBJ2-7; the D gene TCRdb calls, TRBD1, cannot be checked with no DNA. CDR1 and CDR2 (germline): DFQATT, SNEGSKA (reference sequence). The CDR3 runs 16 residues. The CDR3 spells CSARDRVRELSYEQYF.

The chain is built from TRBV12-3 or TRBV12-4 and TRBJ2-1. The CDR3 consists of 16 residues. The CDR3 sequence is CASRSSGSVSYNEQFF.

The rearrangement joins TRBV9 to TRBJ2-7; TCRdb names TRBD2, which stays unverified in the absence of DNA. This CDR3 contains 15 residues. Germline assignment: CDR1 SGDLS and CDR2 YYNGEE. The CDR3 loop is CASSVDGVANYEQYF.

The chain links TRBV7-9 to TRBJ2-5; absent DNA, TCRdb's TRBD1 call cannot be checked. This CDR3 spans 16 amino acids. CDR1 is SEHNR, CDR2 FQNEAQ, per germline (reference sequence). This CDR3 reads CASSQSGTGSRETQYF. The whole variable domain, filled in from reference TRBV7-9 and TRBJ2-5, reads DTGVSQNPRHKITKRGQNVTFRCDPISEHNRLYWYRQTLGQGPEFLTYFQNEAQLEKSRLLSDRFSAERPKGSFSTLEIQRTEQGDSAMYLCASSQSGTGSRETQYFGPGTRLLVL.

J is TRBJ2-5 and V is TRBV7-2; the TCRdb D gene call, TRBD1, has no DNA to confirm it. The V gene's germline CDR1 is SGHTA and CDR2 FQGNSA. CDR3 length: 15 amino acids. The CDR3 here is CASSPALGAEETQYF.

The CDR3 region is CASSEAVWGTQYF. The genes are TRBV6-1 and TRBJ2-5. The CDR3 length is 13 residues. Germline CDR1 MNHNS, CDR2 SASEGT.

V gene TRBV12-3 or TRBV12-4 combines with J gene TRBJ2-7. CDR3 length: 13 residues. Here the CDR3 reads CASIGTQPYEQYF.

The chain joins TRBV29-1 to TRBJ2-1. The CDR3 has 12 amino acids. The germline V gene has CDR1 SQVTM and CDR2 ANQGSEA. The CDR3 here is CSVEALDNEQFF.

The chain employs TRBV25-1 and TRBJ2-7; checking the TCRdb D call of TRBD2 is not possible without DNA. In germline, CDR1 is MGHDK, CDR2 SYGVNS. This CDR3 has 13 amino acids. Here the CDR3 reads CASSRGGAYEQYF.

This chain joins TRBV4-1 and TRBJ2-1; the TRBD2 assignment by TCRdb is unverifiable without DNA. Germline V gene sequence: CDR1 MGHRA, CDR2 YSYEKL. The CDR3 runs 19 residues. The CDR3 protein is CASSQGAVSGRKIYNEQFF.

V gene TRBV15 combines with J gene TRBJ2-5; with no DNA, the TCRdb D assignment of TRBD1 cannot be verified. Germline CDR1 LNHNV, CDR2 YYDKDF (reference sequence). The CDR3 runs 16 residues. CDR3 loop: CATYPGQGNNGETQYF.

The J gene is TRBJ2-1, the V gene TRBV29-1; with no DNA, the TCRdb D assignment of TRBD2 cannot be verified. CDR1 SQVTM and CDR2 ANQGSEA come from the germline V gene. This CDR3 is built from 11 residues. The CDR3 reads CSGRVQNEQFF.

The chain carries TRBV24-1 and TRBJ2-3; absent DNA, TCRdb's TRBD2 call cannot be checked. The V gene's germline CDR1 is KGHDR and CDR2 SFDVKD. The CDR3 runs to 14 residues. CDR3: CATGSGSQADTQYF.

The V gene is TRBV11-3, the J gene TRBJ2-1; TCRdb selects TRBD1, and the lack of DNA leaves this call unchecked. Germline CDR1 is SGHNT and CDR2 is YENEEA. The length of the CDR3 is 16 residues. The CDR3 region is CASSSRPGKGYNEQFF.

The J gene is TRBJ1-1, the V gene TRBV10-2; TCRdb lists TRBD1, though no DNA is available to test this call. The germline gives CDR1 WSHSY, CDR2 SAAADI. There are 15 residues in the CDR3. CDR3 loop: CASVGRWGDDTEAFF.

This chain connects TRBV4-1 to TRBJ2-1; TCRdb's assignment of TRBD2 cannot be checked, as there is no DNA. Per the germline V gene, CDR1 is MGHRA and CDR2 is YSYEKL. The CDR3 length is 16 residues. The CDR3 loop is CASSQTSGRAYDEQFF.

The V gene is TRBV5-1, the J gene TRBJ1-1; TCRdb's D gene call, TRBD1, goes unchecked for lack of DNA. The CDR3 totals 13 residues. Germline V gives CDR1 SGHRS, CDR2 YFSETQ. This chain's CDR3 is CASSGWGQTEAFF.

This rearrangement joins TRBV9 to TRBJ2-2; the TRBD2 assignment by TCRdb is unverifiable without DNA. The CDR3 covers 18 residues. Germline CDR1 is SGDLS and CDR2 is YYNGEE. CDR3: CASSATFAGVVNTGELFF.

V gene TRBV24-1 combines with J gene TRBJ2-1; TCRdb names TRBD1, which stays unverified in the absence of DNA. Germline V gives CDR1 KGHDR, CDR2 SFDVKD. The CDR3 has 12 residues. The CDR3 here is CATEWGGNEQFF.

The V and J genes are TRBV12-3 or TRBV12-4 and TRBJ2-1; TCRdb's D call, TRBD2, is unchecked because there is no DNA. CDR3 length: 16 amino acids. CDR3 in amino acids: CASSLGLAGRSDEQFF.

The chain recombines TRBV29-1 with TRBJ2-5; TCRdb returns TRBD2, unconfirmable since there is no DNA. Germline values: CDR1 SQVTM, CDR2 ANQGSEA. CDR3 length: 14 amino acids. Here the CDR3 reads CSVARGRIEETQYF. Drawing the rest from reference TRBV29-1 and TRBJ2-5, the complete variable domain is SAVISQKPSRDICQRGTSLTIQCQVDSQVTMMFWYRQQPGQSLTLIATANQGSEATYESGFVIDKFPISRPNLTFSTLTVSNMSPEDSSIYLCSVARGRIEETQYFGPGTRLLVL.

The chain links TRBV12-3 or TRBV12-4 to TRBJ2-3; TCRdb selects TRBD2, and the lack of DNA leaves this call unchecked. The CDR3 consists of 16 residues. CDR3 loop: CASRPRVAEITDTQYF.

The chain employs TRBV10-3 and TRBJ2-7; TCRdb indicates TRBD2, and absent DNA this call remains unverified. The CDR3 consists of 12 residues. The germline V gene has CDR1 ENHRY and CDR2 SYGVKD. The CDR3 is CATGLAGREQYF.

V gene TRBV9 combines with J gene TRBJ2-1. Germline V gene lookup returns CDR1 SGDLS and CDR2 YYNGEE. This CDR3 has 15 residues. CDR3 region: CASSVDTGDSNEQFF.